Given below is one T cell receptor (beta chain) in context. Its matching antigen is unknown. The sample originates from a study of PD-1 blockade in classical Hodgkin lymphoma. The study's findings and limits: Those patients who began receiving nivolumab less than 1 year after ASCT had lower diversity, and they were excluded.

Libraries were prepared by immunoSEQ multiplex PCR; TCRdb keeps only in-frame clonotypes and omits some of them. Of 75,000 to 100,000 clones listed, roughly four fifths are singletons. Per germline, CDR1 PRHDT and CDR2 FYEKMQ (reference sequence). Deletions cut 3 bases from V and 7 bases from J, with 16 bases between. The CDR3 is 16 amino acids. All patients relapsed after autologous stem cell transplantation, and brentuximab vedotin exposure varied. Sequences were derived from peripheral blood mononuclear cells (PBMCs), sampled before the second cycle of nivolumab. This clonotype originated in a human donor with classical Hodgkin lymphoma. The chain combines TRBV13 with TRBJ1-6; tentatively, D is TRBD1 (5 bases). This chain's CDR3 is CASSLESGRMNSPLHF. The CDR3 DNA is TGTGCCAGCAGCTTGGAGTCAGGGCGCATGAATTCACCCCTCCACTTT.